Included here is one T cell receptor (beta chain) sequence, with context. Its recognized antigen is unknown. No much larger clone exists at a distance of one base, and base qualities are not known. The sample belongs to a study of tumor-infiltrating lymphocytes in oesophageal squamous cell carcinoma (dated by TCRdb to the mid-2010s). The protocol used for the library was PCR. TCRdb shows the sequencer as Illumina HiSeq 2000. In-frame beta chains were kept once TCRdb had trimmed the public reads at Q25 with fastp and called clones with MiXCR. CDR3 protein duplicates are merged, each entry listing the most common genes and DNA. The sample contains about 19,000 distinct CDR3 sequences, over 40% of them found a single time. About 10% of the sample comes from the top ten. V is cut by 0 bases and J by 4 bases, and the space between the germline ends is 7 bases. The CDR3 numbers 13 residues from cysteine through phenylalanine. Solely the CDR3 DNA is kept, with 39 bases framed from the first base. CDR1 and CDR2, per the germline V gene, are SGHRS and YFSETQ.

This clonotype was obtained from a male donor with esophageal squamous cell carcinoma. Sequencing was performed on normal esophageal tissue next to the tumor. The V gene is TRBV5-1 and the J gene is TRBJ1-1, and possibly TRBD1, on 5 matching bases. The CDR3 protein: CASSLAGTTEAFF. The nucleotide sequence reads TGCGCCAGCAGCTTGGCGGGGACCACTGAAGCTTTCTTT.